This TCR beta chain was sequenced during a study of shared clonotypes between healthy human individuals. In the naive CD8 group, cells lacked CD45RO and were positively selected for CCR7, so terminally differentiated effector memory CD45RA+ cells were left out. Germline V lookup: CDR1 LGHNA, CDR2 YNFKEQ. Losses at the gene ends were 0 bases for V and 2 bases for J; bases not matched to a gene: 10. The CDR3 sequence is 18 residues long. Profiled with immunoSEQ multiplex PCR; TCRdb holds only in-frame clones, not every one. Of about 590,000 clones listed, 95% to 96% are singletons. The clonotype was recovered from a woman in her twenties or thirties in good health. The chain links TRBV4-2 to TRBJ2-7; 10 bases agree with TRBD2. The sequencing sample was made of naive CD8+ T cells sorted from blood. The DNA of the CDR3 is TGTGCCAGCAGCCAAGATCTGGTGCTAGCGGGAGAAACCTACGAGCAGTACTTC. Encoded protein: CASSQDLVLAGETYEQYF.